The clone carrying this TCR beta chain was seen only a few times. Antigen unknown. CDR3 length: 14 residues. V lost 1 base, J lost 8 bases, and 3 bases stayed unmatched. Germline V lookup: CDR1 SGHVS, CDR2 FQNEAQ. MiXCR, applied by TCRdb to the 5' RACE reads, yields one record per CDR3 protein. The sample includes more than 400,000 distinct CDR3 sequences, approximately 18% of them seen just once. The data stem from a study of T-cell memory formation after mild COVID-19. Study outcomes and limitations: The study found balanced CD4/CD8 in clones contracting day 15 to 85 and a CD4+ lean in later expanders.

Sequenced sample: PBMCs or a T cell subset sorted from them (not recorded which). The chain carries TRBV7-8 and TRBJ1-1; 11 positions agree with TRBD1. This receptor was identified in an adult woman who had mild COVID-19 (a few samples of this study predate the infection). Cell type and time point are not known. CDR3 sequence: CASSLGTGGREAFF. The CDR3 nucleotides read TGTGCCAGCAGCTTAGGGACAGGGGGCCGGGAAGCTTTCTTT.